A single sample is the source of the 27 T cell receptor beta chains below, sequenced in a study of Ad26.COV2.S vaccination and SARS-CoV-2 variants. Treatment in this sample: roughly 19 received Ad26.COV2.S at low or high dose, single or two shots; about 5 received placebo; per-sample allocation not given. Sampling occurred on day 63 after the first vaccine or placebo injection. Profiled with immunoSEQ multiplex PCR; TCRdb holds only in-frame clones, not every one. This sample has approximately 400,000 clones; about four fifths occur once, and the top ten carry approximately 7%. This sample comprised peripheral blood, obtained in a trial of Ad26.COV2.S vaccine versus placebo. The receptors were gathered from a person between 18 and 59 years old who received the Ad26.COV2.S COVID-19 vaccine or a placebo.

In this sample, this clone turned up once. CDR3 residues: CASSPLGTDQPQHF. CDR3 DNA sequence: TGTGCCAGCAGTCCCTTAGGGACAGACCAGCCCCAGCATTTT. The chain joins TRBV27 to TRBJ1-5, with 7 bases identical to TRBD1. From germline, CDR1 is MNHEY and CDR2 SMNVEV (reference sequence). CDR3 length: 14 amino acids. The trim removed 5 bases at V and 7 bases at J, leaving 8 bases unmatched.

CDR3 nucleotides: TGTGCCAGCACCGAGGCTGGGGCCAACGTCCTGACTTTC. Its protein is CASTEAGANVLTF. The J gene is TRBJ2-6, the V gene TRBV25-1; no firm D call. V was clipped by 7 bases and J by 2 bases, with 6 bases between them. CDR3 size: 13 residues. Germline V gene lookup returns CDR1 MGHDK and CDR2 SYGVNS.

This clone was observed once. This chain links TRBV3-1 (or the pseudogene TRBV3-2) with TRBJ2-1, with D perhaps given as TRBD1 or TRBD2 (5 bases each). The CDR3 has 15 residues. The ends were cut back, 0 bases at V and 8 bases at J, with 14 bases in the middle. Germline V gene lookup returns CDR1 LGHDT and CDR2 YNNKEL (reference sequence). DNA for the CDR3: TGTGCCAGCAGCCAAGAGTTCCCAGGGACGGATGAGCAGTTCTTC. Encoded protein: CASSQEFPGTDEQFF.

A remark on this clone: Within the sample, other DNA sequences also encode this same CDR3. The gene calls are TRBV29-1 and TRBJ1-1; D possibly corresponds to TRBD1 (6 bases). Germline V gene lookup returns CDR1 SQVTM and CDR2 ANQGSEA. The CDR3 is 12 amino acids. Trimming shortened V by 7 bases and J by 2 bases, and 11 bases separated the two germline ends. The CDR3 sequence is CSGGASNTEAFF. The CDR3, as DNA: TGCAGCGGGGGGGCTAGCAACACTGAAGCTTTCTTT.

This clone was recorded a few times. The chain employs TRBV6-5 and TRBJ1-1, with D tentatively TRBD1 (5 bases). V lost 8 bases, J lost 1 base, and 14 bases lay in between. CDR3 size: 14 residues. Per the germline V gene, CDR1 is MNHEY and CDR2 is SVGAGI. CDR3 bases: TGTGCCAGCGCAGATACAGGAGGGAACACTGAAGCTTTCTTT. Encoded protein: CASADTGGNTEAFF.

V is TRBV9 and J is TRBJ2-3; the D is unclear. CDR1 SGDLS and CDR2 YYNGEE come from the germline V gene. The V end lost 0 bases, the J end lost 4 bases, and 12 bases lay between the germline ends. The CDR3 is made up of 15 amino acids. The CDR3 nucleotides read TGTGCCAGCAGCGTAGCGCCCTTGAGCGCAGATACGCAGTATTTT. Translated, it gives CASSVAPLSADTQYF.

A few counts support this clone. CDR3 protein: CASSPIGGNTIYF. CDR3 DNA sequence: TGTGCCAGTAGCCCTATCGGCGGAAACACCATATATTTT. The rearrangement uses TRBV19 and TRBJ1-3; D not certain. Germline V gives CDR1 LNHDA, CDR2 SQIVND (reference sequence). There are 13 residues in the CDR3. V shed 6 bases and J shed 4 bases, with 10 bases lying between them.

This clone was detected only once. This chain joins TRBV20-1 and TRBJ2-7; D may be TRBD2 (6 bases). V was clipped by 3 bases and J by 0 bases, with 12 bases between them. Germline V CDR1 and CDR2: DFQATT, SNEGSKA (reference sequence). This CDR3 region has 14 residues. CDR3 DNA sequence: TGCAGTGCTAGTGGCGGGGAAACCTCCTACGAGCAGTACTTC. Amino acid sequence: CSASGGETSYEQYF.

The chain combines TRBV5-1 with TRBJ1-6; D perhaps matches TRBD1 (6 bases). The V end lost 3 bases, the J end lost 9 bases, and 13 bases lay between the germline ends. Germline CDR1 SGHRS, CDR2 YFSETQ. The CDR3 spans 14 residues. CDR3 in amino acids: CASSSGTKGSPLHF. DNA of the CDR3: TGCGCCAGCAGCTCCGGGACAAAGGGTTCACCCCTCCACTTT.

The chain employs TRBV30 and TRBJ1-2; 9 bases align to TRBD1. The CDR3 runs 15 residues. Germline V lookup: CDR1 GTSNPN, CDR2 SVGIG (reference sequence). The V segment lost 4 bases and the J segment 4 bases; nucleotides outside the gene matches: 10. CDR3 region: CAWISPGTGFYGYTF. The CDR3 DNA reads as TGTGCCTGGATTTCGCCCGGGACAGGGTTCTATGGCTACACCTTC. Using reference TRBV30 and TRBJ1-2 for the parts outside the CDR3, the full variable domain is SQTIHQWPATLVQPVGSPLSLECTVEGTSNPNLYWYRQAAGRGLQLLFYSVGIGQISSEVPQNLSASRPQDRQFILSSKKLLLSDSGFYLCAWISPGTGFYGYTFGSGTRLTVV.

J is TRBJ2-5 and V is TRBV19; TRBD2 agrees at 7 bases. The germline V gene has CDR1 LNHDA and CDR2 SQIVND (reference sequence). V shed 6 bases, J shed 7 bases, and the junction held 11 bases outside the gene matches. The CDR3 extends over 14 amino acids. The CDR3: CASRTSGASGTQYF. As DNA, the CDR3 is TGTGCCAGTAGAACAAGCGGGGCGTCGGGGACCCAGTACTTC.

This clone was detected a few times. The CDR3 DNA reads as TGTGCCAGCAGCTTACACGGGGTAGGGACAGATACGCAGTATTTT. This gives the protein CASSLHGVGTDTQYF. This chain links TRBV7-2 with TRBJ2-3, with TRBD2 as a possible D gene (5 bases). Trimming cost V 2 bases and J 3 bases, with 12 bases left between them. Germline assignment: CDR1 SGHTA and CDR2 FQGNSA. CDR3 length equals 15 residues.

This rearrangement joins TRBV10-3 to TRBJ2-2; D perhaps matches TRBD1 (6 bases). This CDR3 has 12 residues. Germline values: CDR1 ENHRY, CDR2 SYGVKD. Trimming shortened V by 7 bases and J by 5 bases, and 8 bases separated the two germline ends. The CDR3 DNA is TGTGCCATCATGGACAGAACCGGGGAGCTGTTTTTT. Its protein is CAIMDRTGELFF.

The chain is built from TRBV13 and TRBJ1-6; TRBD1 agrees at 8 bases. Germline V gene sequence: CDR1 PRHDT, CDR2 FYEKMQ (reference sequence). CDR3 length: 14 residues. V lost 6 bases to trimming and J lost 10 bases; unmatched junction nucleotides: 8. The chain's CDR3 is CASSPGGARSPLHF. Written as DNA, the CDR3 is TGTGCCAGCAGTCCAGGGGGCGCGCGGTCACCCCTCCACTTT.

This clone was seen a handful of times. The rearrangement joins TRBV7-5 to TRBJ1-6. TRBV7-5 is shown as a pseudogene. CDR3 length: 16 amino acids. Here the CDR3 reads CARSLDPASTYSPLHF. CDR3 in DNA: TGTGCCAGAAGCTTGGACCCGGCCAGCACATATTCACCCCTCCACTTT.

This chain connects TRBV5-6 to TRBJ2-2; D not certain. V lost 1 base to trimming and J lost 0 bases, with 7 bases between them. Germline V gene lookup returns CDR1 SGHDT and CDR2 YYEEEE. The length of the CDR3 is 15 residues. Here the CDR3 DNA reads TGTGCCAGCAGCTTGTACTTCGCGAACACCGGGGAGCTGTTTTTT. Translated, it gives CASSLYFANTGELFF.

The chain combines TRBV12-5 with TRBJ1-2; D is possibly TRBD1 (6 bases). CDR3 size: 13 residues. CDR1 is LGHNT, CDR2 FRNRAP, per germline. Trimming left V 4 bases short and J 12 bases short, with 18 bases between. The CDR3 nucleotides are TGTGCTAGTGGTTCCGAGTACAGGGTGGGTGACACCTTC. It encodes CASGSEYRVGDTF.

The rearrangement joins TRBV4-3 to TRBJ2-7, with 9 bases fitting TRBD1. Germline loops: CDR1 LGHNA, CDR2 YSLEER. V trimming: 2 bases; J trimming: 4 bases; junction bases outside the gene matches: 6. The CDR3 extends over 15 amino acids. CDR3 amino acids: CASSQHRQGVYEQYF. In DNA, the CDR3 is TGCGCCAGCAGCCAACACAGACAGGGGGTATACGAGCAGTACTTC.

This chain connects TRBV5-1 to TRBJ2-6; D is undetermined. V was trimmed by 0 bases and J by 0 bases, leaving 7 bases between them. In germline, CDR1 is SGHRS, CDR2 YFSETQ. The CDR3 sequence is 16 residues long. The CDR3 loop reads CASSLGGRSGANVLTF. In DNA, the CDR3 is TGCGCCAGCAGCTTGGGCGGTCGCTCTGGGGCCAACGTCCTGACTTTC.

The CDR3 here is CSVRGQGITYEQYF. CDR3 coding DNA: TGCAGCGTGAGGGGACAGGGTATTACCTACGAGCAGTACTTC. The chain couples TRBV29-1 to TRBJ2-7; 9 bases are shared with TRBD1. There are 14 residues in the CDR3. The germline gives CDR1 SQVTM, CDR2 ANQGSEA. V lost 6 bases and J lost 2; bases outside the gene matches: 8.

The sample holds one count of this clone. V is TRBV5-1 and J is TRBJ2-3, with 9 bases fitting TRBD2. This CDR3 has 15 amino acids. Trimming at V came to 4 bases and at J to 1 base, leaving 4 bases not matched to a gene. Per germline, CDR1 SGHRS and CDR2 YFSETQ. CDR3 sequence: CASSPSGVGTDTQYF. As DNA, the CDR3 is TGCGCCAGCAGCCCTAGCGGGGTGGGCACAGATACGCAGTATTTT.

This rearrangement joins TRBV7-9 to TRBJ2-3, with D possibly TRBD2 on 6 matching bases. The germline V gene encodes CDR1 SEHNR and CDR2 FQNEAQ (reference sequence). The CDR3 loop spans 14 amino acids. Trimming cost V 5 bases and J 4 bases, with 13 bases left between them. DNA for the CDR3: TGTGCCAGCAGCGCCCCCTTAGCGGCAGATACGCAGTATTTT. Its protein is CASSAPLAADTQYF.

The rearrangement joins TRBV2 to TRBJ1-1; 9 positions agree with TRBD1. CDR1 and CDR2 (germline): SNHLY, FYNNEI. CDR3 length: 13 amino acids. V lost 5 bases, J lost 5 bases, and 3 bases stayed unmatched. This CDR3 reads CASSRQGVTEAFF. CDR3 bases: TGTGCCAGCAGTAGACAGGGGGTGACTGAAGCTTTCTTT. The full variable domain, rest sourced from reference TRBV2 and TRBJ1-1, is EPEVTQTPSHQVTQMGQEVILRCVPISNHLYFYWYRQILGQKVEFLVSFYNNEISEKSEIFDDQFSVERPDGSNFTLKIRSTKLEDSAMYFCASSRQGVTEAFFGQGTRLTVV.

This chain joins TRBV3-1 (or the pseudogene TRBV3-2) and TRBJ2-2, with D unclear. The CDR3 covers 12 residues. V was trimmed by 6 bases and J by 7 bases, leaving 9 bases between them. Germline V gene sequence: CDR1 LGHDT, CDR2 YNNKEL (reference sequence). In DNA, the CDR3 is TGTGCCAGCAGAAAAGGCAGCGGGGAGCTGTTTTTT. Its translation: CASRKGSGELFF.

The rearrangement joins TRBV7-9 to TRBJ1-1; D remains unclear. The CDR3 covers 18 residues. Germline values: CDR1 SEHNR, CDR2 FQNEAQ (reference sequence). The germline V and J ends were trimmed by 4 bases and 5 bases, with 26 bases remaining between them. The DNA for the CDR3 is TGTGCCAGCAGCTCCGTCCTAACTCGGGGATTGGGTAGGACTGAAGCTTTCTTT. Translated: CASSSVLTRGLGRTEAFF.

V is TRBV27 and J is TRBJ2-7; possible D gene TRBD2, 5 bases. V was pared by 5 bases and J by 5 bases, with 10 bases between. The CDR3 is 12 residues long. The V gene's germline CDR1 is MNHEY and CDR2 SMNVEV (reference sequence). CDR3 in amino acids: CASSTLGHEQYF. The CDR3 nucleotides read TGTGCCAGCAGTACACTAGGCCACGAGCAGTACTTC.

V usage is TRBV21-1 and J usage is TRBJ1-2. TRBV21-1 is a listed pseudogene. The CDR3 is made up of 15 amino acids. The CDR3 bases are TGTGCCAGCAGCCCCAGGTGGGGGAAGAACTATGGCTACACCTTC. Its translation: CASSPRWGKNYGYTF.